Below are 6 T cell receptor beta chains sequenced from a single sample in a study of blood T cells in healthy people across ages. Together with a sample-barcoded 5' primer, a J-beta primer mix was included in a second PCR lasting about 7 to 11 cycles. TCRdb fed the 5' RACE reads into MiXCR, producing one record per CDR3 protein. This table has under 750,000 distinct CDR3 sequences, 45% to 55% appearing once. Sequencing was performed on blood. These receptors originate from a man aged 80 or over in good health.

The rearrangement uses TRBV20-1 and TRBJ2-7, with 16 bases fitting TRBD2. Germline trimming cut 7 bases from V and 6 bases from J; bases unmatched to any gene: 6. CDR3 size: 14 residues. CDR1 and CDR2 from the germline V gene are DFQATT and SNEGSKA (reference sequence). The CDR3 loop is CSVVGTSGRGEQYF. CDR3 DNA: TGCAGTGTAGTTGGGACTAGCGGGAGGGGCGAGCAGTACTTC.

The chain couples TRBV18 to TRBJ2-5, with D possibly matching TRBD2 (7 bases). The J call may not be correct, given that the DNA end is closer to TRBJ2-1. CDR3 length: 16 amino acids. Per germline, CDR1 KGHSH and CDR2 LQKENI. The CDR3: CASSPRLADSQETQFF. The CDR3 coding sequence is TGTGCCAGCTCACCACGTCTAGCGGACAGTCAAGAGACCCAGTTCTTC.

This chain links TRBV7-9 with TRBJ1-4; 9 bases are a match to TRBD1. Germline CDR1 reads SEHNR; CDR2 reads FQNEAQ (reference sequence). The CDR3 runs to 17 residues. The junction had 8 bases not matched to a gene; V was cut back by 4 bases and J by 2 bases. CDR3 in DNA: TGTGCCAGCAGCTCTAAACAGGGGGCGAAGACTAATGAAAAACTGTTTTTT. It codes for CASSSKQGAKTNEKLFF.

The CDR3 nucleotides read TGTGCCAGCAGCGACCGGACAGGGGAGATCAATCAGCCCCAGCATTTT. It encodes CASSDRTGEINQPQHF. V gene TRBV7-2 combines with J gene TRBJ1-5, with TRBD1 matching over 9 bases. Germline values: CDR1 SGHTA, CDR2 FQGNSA. The CDR3 contains 16 residues. Losses at the gene ends were 5 bases for V and 3 bases for J; bases not matched to a gene: 8.

As concerns this clonotype: A much larger clone is a single base away; this may be a read error. The V call is TRBV7-9, the J call TRBJ2-7, with D unresolved. The CDR3 spans 14 residues. Germline V gene sequence: CDR1 SEHNR, CDR2 FQNEAQ (reference sequence). DNA of the CDR3: TGTGCCGGCAGCAAAATGGCAGGCAACTACGAGCAGTACTTC. Residues: CAGSKMAGNYEQYF.

The rearrangement links TRBV5-1 to TRBJ1-2; 10 bases line up with TRBD1. V lost 3 bases to trimming and J lost 4 bases; unmatched junction nucleotides: 6. The CDR3 loop spans 15 amino acids. Germline assignment: CDR1 SGHRS and CDR2 YFSETQ. CDR3 residues: CASSSGTGAGYGYTF. The DNA of the CDR3 is TGCGCCAGCAGCTCCGGGACAGGGGCGGGCTATGGCTACACCTTC.